The 26 T cell receptor beta chains in this list originate from one sample, sequenced in a study of CD8 T cells in ankylosing spondylitis. Points from the study as a whole: Roughly eight highly homologous variants made up a TCR beta motif that seemed to typify ankylosing spondylitis blood.

The antigens of these receptors remain unknown. In TCRdb, the 5' RACE reads were re-called with MiXCR into one record per CDR3 protein. Altogether 200,000 to 250,000 distinct CDR3 sequences are present, roughly 18% being singletons, with the ten largest covering approximately 46%. Material: blood, either unsorted or a sorted T cell fraction (not recorded which). The source is a male donor with ankylosing spondylitis.

This chain connects TRBV9 to TRBJ2-2; possible D gene TRBD2, 5 bases. CDR1 and CDR2 (germline): SGDLS, YYNGEE. V was trimmed by 1 base and J by 4 bases, leaving 14 bases between them. CDR3 length: 16 amino acids. The CDR3 nucleotides read TGTGCCAGCAGCGTAAGTCGGGATCAGAGCACCGGGGAGCTGTTTTTT. Protein product: CASSVSRDQSTGELFF.

The chain carries TRBV28 and TRBJ2-1, with D perhaps matching TRBD1 (6 bases). Trimming cost V 7 bases and J 1 base, with 11 bases left between them. In germline, CDR1 is MDHEN, CDR2 SYDVKM. There are 14 residues in the CDR3. The CDR3 nucleotides are TGTGCCAGCATTCCCGGACAGTCCTACAATGAGCAGTTCTTC. Protein sequence: CASIPGQSYNEQFF.

This chain connects TRBV7-8 to TRBJ2-2, with TRBD2 matching over 13 bases. V trimming: 3 bases; J trimming: 6 bases; junction bases outside the gene matches: 7. This CDR3 has 17 amino acids. The germline V gene has CDR1 SGHVS and CDR2 FQNEAQ. DNA for the CDR3: TGTGCCAGCAGCTTTGGACTAGCGGGAGATCAGGCCGGGGAGCTGTTTTTT. It is translated as CASSFGLAGDQAGELFF.

The chain joins TRBV12-5 to TRBJ2-3, with D perhaps assigned TRBD1 or TRBD2 (5 bases each). V was shortened by 0 bases and J by 2 bases, with 9 bases between the two germline ends. This CDR3 contains 15 residues. Germline V gene lookup returns CDR1 LGHNT and CDR2 FRNRAP. The CDR3 is CASGLVGETTDTQYF. The CDR3 DNA sequence: TGTGCTAGTGGTTTGGTGGGGGAGACCACAGATACGCAGTATTTT.

This clonotype was counted many times. This chain joins TRBV12-3 or TRBV12-4 and TRBJ2-2, with D hard to call. The CDR3 is 14 amino acids. V shed 8 bases and J shed 7 bases, with 17 bases lying between them. CDR3 protein: CASLGFASDGELFF. The CDR3 DNA sequence: TGTGCCAGCCTGGGCTTCGCGAGCGACGGGGAGCTGTTTTTT.

J is TRBJ2-1 and V is TRBV4-1; TRBD2 agrees at 7 bases. Trimming took 0 bases from V and 6 from J; bases not matched to a gene: 14. The CDR3 is 18 amino acids. Germline loops: CDR1 MGHRA, CDR2 YSYEKL. CDR3 residues: CASSQDGAGDVAGNEQFF. Written as DNA, the CDR3 is TGCGCCAGCAGCCAAGATGGGGCGGGAGACGTAGCAGGCAATGAGCAGTTCTTC.

In its sample, this clonotype was seen a few times. In nucleotides, the CDR3 is TGTGCCAGCAGCGTAGACGGGACTTCTTACAATGAGCAGTTCTTC. Protein product: CASSVDGTSYNEQFF. The chain joins TRBV9 to TRBJ2-1; maybe TRBD2 (6 bases). The germline CDR1 and CDR2 sequences are SGDLS and YYNGEE. This CDR3 is built from 15 residues. V gave up 0 bases and J gave up 4 bases, with 11 bases separating them.

This clonotype has only a few counts. The V call is TRBV20-1, the J call TRBJ1-6, with D unclear. Germline CDR1 DFQATT, CDR2 SNEGSKA (reference sequence). V was trimmed by 3 bases and J by 11 bases, leaving 14 bases between them. This CDR3 contains 13 residues. CDR3 sequence (DNA): TGCAGTGCTAGGGACCCAAGAGAAGCACCCCTCCACTTT. Translated: CSARDPREAPLHF.

The genes are TRBV13 and TRBJ1-1; no reliable D call. Germline V gene lookup returns CDR1 PRHDT and CDR2 FYEKMQ (reference sequence). Trimming stripped 1 base from V and 1 base from J, with 10 bases between. CDR3 length: 15 residues. CDR3 DNA sequence: TGTGCCAGCAGCTTAGTTCGGACGGCGAACACTGAAGCTTTCTTT. This sequence encodes CASSLVRTANTEAFF.

This clonotype showed up just once. The chain links TRBV18 to TRBJ2-5; TRBD2 agrees at 7 bases. The length of the CDR3 is 15 residues. J lost 5 bases, V lost 3 bases, and 9 bases had no gene match. Looked up from germline, CDR1 is KGHSH and CDR2 is LQKENI. The CDR3, as DNA: TGTGCCAGCTCACCGGCGTGGGAGGGCCTGGAGACCCAGTACTTC. This sequence encodes CASSPAWEGLETQYF.

This chain links TRBV19 with TRBJ1-1; D not resolved. Germline lookup yields CDR1 LNHDA and CDR2 SQIVND (reference sequence). Between the trimmed V and J ends, which lost 1 base and 1 base, there was a span of 7 bases. CDR3 length: 14 residues. The CDR3, as DNA: TGTGCCAGTAGTATAGCCGAAGGGAACACTGAAGCTTTCTTT. Translation: CASSIAEGNTEAFF.

This clonotype has at least ten counts. The chain uses TRBV12-3 or TRBV12-4 and TRBJ2-5; D ambiguous. CDR3 length: 13 amino acids. V shed 5 bases and J shed 2 bases, with 9 bases lying between them. CDR3 sequence (DNA): TGTGCCAGCAGTACGGTTGTGCAAGAGACCCAGTACTTC. This sequence encodes CASSTVVQETQYF.

The chain employs TRBV27 and TRBJ2-5; D assignment may be TRBD1 or TRBD2 (5 bases each). The germline V gene encodes CDR1 MNHEY and CDR2 SMNVEV (reference sequence). The CDR3 sequence is 16 residues long. Between the trimmed V and J ends, which lost 5 bases and 3 bases, there was a span of 19 bases. CDR3 sequence reads: CASSPTRDHPKETQYF. CDR3 bases: TGTGCCAGCAGTCCCACCCGGGACCACCCAAAAGAGACCCAGTACTTC.

The J gene is TRBJ2-1, the V gene TRBV4-2; 8 bases are shared with TRBD2. V shed 4 bases, J shed 5 bases, and the junction held 7 bases outside the gene matches. This CDR3 region has 15 residues. From germline, CDR1 is LGHNA and CDR2 YNFKEQ. CDR3 region: CASSLAGGLDNEQFF. In DNA, the CDR3 is TGTGCCAGCAGCCTGGCGGGAGGTTTGGACAATGAGCAGTTCTTC.

The J gene is TRBJ2-7, the V gene TRBV4-3, with D unclear. The CDR3 has 15 amino acids. CDR1 and CDR2 from the germline V gene are LGHNA and YSLEER. Trimming removed 0 bases at V and 1 base at J, with 10 bases between. This CDR3 reads CASSQDADLSYEQYF. In nucleotides, the CDR3 is TGCGCCAGCAGCCAAGATGCGGACCTATCCTACGAGCAGTACTTC.

This chain connects TRBV9 to TRBJ1-1; D remains ambiguous. V was pared by 3 bases and J by 0 bases, with 9 bases between. The CDR3 covers 14 residues. Per the germline V gene, CDR1 is SGDLS and CDR2 is YYNGEE. Here the CDR3 reads CASSAIGMNTEAFF. DNA for the CDR3: TGTGCCAGCAGCGCAATTGGCATGAACACTGAAGCTTTCTTT.

This clonotype was seen repeatedly, ten times or more. This sequence joins TRBV12-3 or TRBV12-4 and TRBJ2-5; D is ambiguous. The CDR3 loop spans 11 amino acids. V lost 5 bases, J lost 2 bases, and 3 bases lay in between. This CDR3 is CASSTQETQYF. Written as DNA, the CDR3 is TGTGCCAGCAGTACGCAAGAGACCCAGTACTTC.

V usage is TRBV29-1 and J usage is TRBJ2-1, with D unresolved. CDR3 size: 12 residues. CDR1 and CDR2 (germline): SQVTM, ANQGSEA. V was cut by 3 bases and J by 6 bases, with 9 bases left in between. The CDR3 reads CSVDPASNEQFF. In DNA form, the CDR3 reads TGCAGCGTTGATCCGGCTAGCAATGAGCAGTTCTTC.

In this sample, this clonotype turned up many times. The chain uses TRBV24-1 and TRBJ2-2; 13 positions match TRBD2. The CDR3 length is 17 residues. Germline V gene lookup returns CDR1 KGHDR and CDR2 SFDVKD. V lost 4 bases to trimming and J lost 6 bases; unmatched junction nucleotides: 7. The CDR3 spells CATSDWTSGSRAGELFF. The DNA for the CDR3 is TGTGCCACCAGTGACTGGACTAGCGGGAGTAGAGCCGGGGAGCTGTTTTTT.

There are a few counts of this clonotype. The chain links TRBV11-2 to TRBJ2-7, with a tentative D call TRBD1 (5 bases). The CDR3 totals 15 residues. The germline V gene has CDR1 SGHAT and CDR2 FQNNGV. Trimming removed 0 bases from V and 3 bases from J, with 12 bases in between. CDR3 nucleotides: TGTGCCAGCAGCTTAGATCCGACAGACGTCTACGAGCAGTACTTC. This gives the protein CASSLDPTDVYEQYF.

This clonotype has just a few counts. V is TRBV7-9 and J is TRBJ2-7; TRBD2 matches 13 bases. The CDR3 is 16 residues long. The germline gives CDR1 SEHNR, CDR2 FQNEAQ (reference sequence). Germline trimming cut 5 bases from V and 4 bases from J; bases unmatched to any gene: 8. This chain's CDR3 is CASSKTSGRAWYEQYF. The DNA of the CDR3 is TGTGCCAGCAGCAAAACTAGCGGGAGGGCCTGGTACGAGCAGTACTTC.

The table lists this clonotype with a few counts. The gene calls are TRBV12-3 or TRBV12-4 and TRBJ1-1; D remains unclear. The ends were cut back, 7 bases at V and 4 bases at J, with 10 bases in the middle. CDR3 length: 12 residues. The CDR3: CASTPTGTEAFF. For the CDR3, the DNA is TGTGCCAGCACCCCCACGGGCACTGAAGCTTTCTTT.

This clonotype was seen only a few times. The rearrangement links TRBV4-1 to TRBJ2-7; 10 bases are shared with TRBD1. Losses at the gene ends were 5 bases for V and 3 bases for J; bases not matched to a gene: 4. This CDR3 is 14 amino acids long. The germline CDR1 and CDR2 sequences are MGHRA and YSYEKL. In DNA, the CDR3 is TGCGCCAGCAGCGTCCGGGACAGGGGCTACGAGCAGTACTTC. This gives the protein CASSVRDRGYEQYF.

V and J are TRBV12-3 or TRBV12-4 and TRBJ2-1; D call uncertain. Trimming pared 10 bases from V and 14 bases from J, leaving 15 bases between. This CDR3 comprises 10 residues. In DNA form, the CDR3 reads TGTGCCACCAGACCAAACGAGGAGTTCTTC. It codes for CATRPNEEFF.

This clonotype was found a few times. The genes are TRBV28 and TRBJ2-1; D may be TRBD2 (5 bases). The V end lost 6 bases, the J end lost 0 bases, and 15 bases lay between the germline ends. The length of the CDR3 is 16 residues. Per germline, CDR1 MDHEN and CDR2 SYDVKM. CDR3 DNA sequence: TGTGCCAGCAGCCCCTTGAGGGATATCTCCTACAATGAGCAGTTCTTC. This gives the protein CASSPLRDISYNEQFF.

The V gene is TRBV2, the J gene TRBJ1-2; 7 nucleotides line up with TRBD1. Germline lookup yields CDR1 SNHLY and CDR2 FYNNEI. V trimming: 6 bases; J trimming: 2 bases; junction bases outside the gene matches: 9. The CDR3 extends over 15 amino acids. The CDR3 bases are TGTGCCAGCAGGGACAGGACTGGGGCGAACTATGGCTACACCTTC. The encoded protein is CASRDRTGANYGYTF.